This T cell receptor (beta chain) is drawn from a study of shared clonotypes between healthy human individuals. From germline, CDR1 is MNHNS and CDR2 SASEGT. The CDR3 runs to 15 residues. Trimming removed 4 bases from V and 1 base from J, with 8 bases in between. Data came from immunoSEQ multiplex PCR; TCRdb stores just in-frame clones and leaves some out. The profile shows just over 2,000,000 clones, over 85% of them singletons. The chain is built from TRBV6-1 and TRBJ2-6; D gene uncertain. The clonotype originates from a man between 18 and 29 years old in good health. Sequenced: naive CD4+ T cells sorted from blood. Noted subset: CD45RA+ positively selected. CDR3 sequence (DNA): TGTGCCAGCAGTGTGGCGCGATCTGGGGCCAACGTCCTGACTTTC. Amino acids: CASSVARSGANVLTF.